These 25 T cell receptor beta chains were sequenced from one sample in a study of multiple sclerosis patients with progressive multifocal leukoencephalopathy. The repertoire was sequenced with immunoSEQ multiplex PCR; TCRdb's copy has only in-frame clones and lacks some. This table holds tens of thousands of clones, 89% found once. Time point: about 6 months of natalizumab therapy. This sample comprised PBMCs, obtained from a patient treated with natalizumab. The receptors were gathered from a human donor with multiple sclerosis.

The gene calls are TRBV9 and TRBJ2-7; 7 positions match TRBD1. Germline V lookup: CDR1 SGDLS, CDR2 YYNGEE. The J segment lost 4 bases and the V segment lost 3 bases, leaving 4 bases of the junction unmatched. CDR3 size: 13 residues. For the CDR3, the DNA is TGTGCCAGCAGCGCCGGGACAGCATACGAGCAGTACTTC. Its translation: CASSAGTAYEQYF.

The rearrangement uses TRBV6-5 and TRBJ1-5; the D is unclear. CDR3 length: 13 amino acids. Trimming removed 7 bases from V and 2 bases from J, with 9 bases in between. The germline V gene has CDR1 MNHEY and CDR2 SVGAGI. CDR3 nucleotides: TGTGCCAGCAAGATGCGGGGCAATCAGCCCCAGCATTTT. It yields the protein CASKMRGNQPQHF.

The chain recombines TRBV15 with TRBJ2-3, with TRBD2 identical over 12 bases. Germline V CDR1 and CDR2: LNHNV, YYDKDF (reference sequence). V was clipped by 1 base and J by 2 bases; unmatched bases: 4. This CDR3 has 17 residues. The CDR3 DNA is TGTGCCACCAGCAGAGGAACTAGCGGGAGGCCCACAGATACGCAGTATTTT. Its translation: CATSRGTSGRPTDTQYF.

The rearrangement uses TRBV7-2 and TRBJ2-7; D is unclear. In germline, CDR1 is SGHTA, CDR2 FQGNSA. This CDR3 spans 12 amino acids. V was pared by 5 bases and J by 3 bases, with 8 bases between. The CDR3 nucleotides are TGTGCCAGCAGCGCAACAGTCTACGAGCAGTACTTC. As protein: CASSATVYEQYF.

The chain employs TRBV27 and TRBJ2-7; TRBD1 matches 7 bases. The junction had 2 bases not matched to a gene; V was cut back by 3 bases and J by 0 bases. The CDR3 is 14 amino acids. Germline V gives CDR1 MNHEY, CDR2 SMNVEV (reference sequence). The chain's CDR3 is CASSLRGRSYEQYF. CDR3 in DNA: TGTGCCAGCAGTTTGAGGGGGCGCTCCTACGAGCAGTACTTC.

This chain links TRBV27 with TRBJ1-1; D remains unclear. CDR3 length: 13 amino acids. The germline V and J ends were trimmed by 5 bases and 8 bases, with 15 bases remaining between them. The V gene's germline CDR1 is MNHEY and CDR2 SMNVEV (reference sequence). CDR3 sequence: CASSPTAAGEAFF. In DNA, the CDR3 is TGTGCCAGCAGTCCGACGGCCGCGGGAGAAGCTTTCTTT.

This clone was seen only a few times. This chain joins TRBV18 and TRBJ1-4; D might be TRBD1 (5 bases). Trimming removed 1 base at V and 0 bases at J, with 9 bases between. Germline-derived CDR1 and CDR2 are KGHSH and LQKENI. The CDR3 contains 16 residues. This CDR3 reads CASSPQGMATNEKLFF. The CDR3 nucleotides are TGTGCCAGCTCACCACAGGGGATGGCAACTAATGAAAAACTGTTTTTT.

The J gene is TRBJ2-7, the V gene TRBV19, with TRBD1 as a possible D gene (6 bases). V lost 3 bases to trimming and J lost 2 bases, with 8 bases between them. CDR1 is LNHDA and CDR2 is SQIVND in the germline V gene (reference sequence). The CDR3 has 13 amino acids. CDR3 coding DNA: TGTGCCAGTAGTATGGACAGCGCCTACGAGCAGTACTTC. Protein: CASSMDSAYEQYF.

This chain joins TRBV6-5 and TRBJ1-2; D gene unclear. This CDR3 is built from 14 residues. Per germline, CDR1 MNHEY and CDR2 SVGAGI. V gave up 5 bases and J gave up 3 bases, with 13 bases separating them. The CDR3 DNA is TGTGCCAGCAGTAGCCGGTCTCGGGACTATGGCTACACCTTC. Amino acid sequence: CASSSRSRDYGYTF.

The V call is TRBV27, the J call TRBJ2-2; D unclear. Germline V gene data show CDR1 as MNHEY and CDR2 as SMNVEV (reference sequence). This CDR3 contains 16 residues. Trimming cost V 2 bases and J 1 base, with 11 bases left between them. CDR3 in DNA: TGTGCCAGCAGTTTACCCCGGACGGGGAACACCGGGGAGCTGTTTTTT. Its protein product is CASSLPRTGNTGELFF.

The chain links TRBV11-2 to TRBJ2-1; 8 bases match TRBD2. Trimming at V came to 5 bases and at J to 8 bases, leaving 11 bases not matched to a gene. There are 15 residues in the CDR3. Germline V gives CDR1 SGHAT, CDR2 FQNNGV. The CDR3 coding sequence is TGTGCCAGCAGCCTAGGACTAGCCACGTCCCATGAGCAGTTCTTC. Translating it yields CASSLGLATSHEQFF.

This clone was seen a handful of times. V gene TRBV19 combines with J gene TRBJ1-4, with TRBD1 matching over 8 bases. From germline, CDR1 is LNHDA and CDR2 SQIVND (reference sequence). This CDR3 contains 14 residues. V was pared by 3 bases and J by 8 bases, with 5 bases of the junction left unmatched. The CDR3 sequence: CASSMGQGAEKLFF. CDR3 in DNA: TGTGCCAGTAGTATGGGCCAGGGGGCGGAAAAACTGTTTTTT.

The V and J genes are TRBV28 and TRBJ2-1, with a possible D match to TRBD1 (6 bases). The CDR3 runs 14 residues. CDR1 MDHEN and CDR2 SYDVKM come from the germline V gene. V dropped 3 bases and J dropped 4 bases, with 10 bases sitting between them. This CDR3 reads CASSLDQGYNEQFF. CDR3 DNA: TGTGCCAGCAGTTTGGACCAGGGGTACAATGAGCAGTTCTTC.

V usage is TRBV30 and J usage is TRBJ1-2; D not certain. This CDR3 has 13 residues. Germline CDR1 GTSNPN, CDR2 SVGIG (reference sequence). V lost 8 bases, J lost 8 bases, and 21 bases lay in between. This chain's CDR3 is CAGNRPAGRGYTF. The CDR3 DNA follows: TGTGCCGGGAACCGTCCCGCTGGCCGAGGCTACACCTTC.

The chain combines TRBV5-4 with TRBJ2-2, with 9 bases matching TRBD2. Germline V lookup: CDR1 SGHNT, CDR2 YYREEE (reference sequence). The CDR3 runs 16 residues. Trimming took 1 base from V and 3 from J; bases not matched to a gene: 4. The CDR3 is CASSLSSGSHTGELFF. The CDR3 DNA reads as TGTGCCAGCAGCTTGAGTAGCGGGAGCCACACCGGGGAGCTGTTTTTT.

This chain links TRBV5-4 with TRBJ2-5; TRBD1 is a possible D gene (7 bases). Judging by the DNA end, TRBJ2-7 fits better; the J call may be wrong. The germline gives CDR1 SGHNT, CDR2 YYREEE (reference sequence). CDR3 length: 15 residues. The CDR3 sequence: CASSLDGGGLYEQYF. The CDR3 DNA sequence: TGTGCCAGCAGCTTGGATGGAGGGGGCTTATACGAGCAGTACTTC.

V is TRBV7-8 and J is TRBJ2-2, with a weak D call TRBD2 (6 bases). The V and J ends lost 5 bases and 6 bases respectively, with 19 bases between them. Germline CDR1 reads SGHVS; CDR2 reads FQNEAQ. The CDR3 is 16 amino acids. The CDR3 sequence is CASSNTWGPGAGELFF. The CDR3 DNA reads TGTGCCAGCAGCAACACCTGGGGCCCGGGGGCCGGGGAGCTGTTTTTT.

The genes are TRBV27 and TRBJ1-2; TRBD1 matches at 7 bases. CDR3 length equals 13 residues. V lost 5 bases and J lost 6; bases outside the gene matches: 6. Germline CDR1 MNHEY, CDR2 SMNVEV (reference sequence). CDR3 nucleotide sequence: TGTGCCAGCAGTCTCTCGACAGGGAATGGCTACACCTTC. Protein product: CASSLSTGNGYTF.

The chain has TRBV30 and TRBJ1-1; possible D gene TRBD1, 6 bases. The CDR3 spans 13 residues. The germline gives CDR1 GTSNPN, CDR2 SVGIG (reference sequence). V lost 5 bases and J 7 bases, leaving 17 bases between the germline ends. The CDR3, as DNA: TGTGCCTGGGGGGGGGACACCTCGAGTGAAGCTTTCTTT. It yields the protein CAWGGDTSSEAFF.

The chain carries TRBV29-1 and TRBJ1-2; 8 bases align to TRBD1. Trimming removed 4 bases from V and 8 bases from J; junction bases left unmatched: 6. Germline V gene data show CDR1 as SQVTM and CDR2 as ANQGSEA. CDR3 length: 12 residues. CDR3: CSVGQTGEGYTF. CDR3 DNA sequence: TGCAGCGTTGGCCAGACAGGGGAAGGCTACACCTTC.

The chain recombines TRBV28 with TRBJ1-4; tentative D call: TRBD1 (5 bases). Germline values: CDR1 MDHEN, CDR2 SYDVKM. V lost 6 bases, J lost 10 bases, and 12 bases lay in between. The CDR3 sequence is 12 residues long. CDR3 region: CASRPRGAKLFF. The DNA of the CDR3 is TGTGCCAGCAGACCCCGAGGGGCAAAACTGTTTTTT.

V is TRBV29-1 and J is TRBJ1-2, with D perhaps matching TRBD1 (5 bases). The V end lost 2 bases, the J end lost 0 bases, and 13 bases lay between the germline ends. The CDR3 has 15 residues. Germline CDR1 is SQVTM and CDR2 is ANQGSEA. The CDR3 sequence is CSVERGTKANYGYTF. DNA for the CDR3: TGCAGCGTTGAACGCGGGACTAAAGCTAACTATGGCTACACCTTC.

The rearrangement uses TRBV6-1 and TRBJ2-1; TRBD2 matches 8 bases. Germline loops: CDR1 MNHNS, CDR2 SASEGT. This CDR3 spans 17 amino acids. The junction had 8 bases not matched to a gene; V was cut back by 4 bases and J by 0 bases. CDR3 region: CASSGGGGRPSYNEQFF. In DNA form, the CDR3 reads TGTGCCAGCAGTGGGGGAGGCGGGAGGCCCTCCTACAATGAGCAGTTCTTC.

The chain combines TRBV6-5 with TRBJ1-1, with TRBD1 matching over 9 bases. The ends lost 6 bases at V and 3 bases at J; junction bases unmatched: 5. The V gene's germline CDR1 is MNHEY and CDR2 SVGAGI. This CDR3 is 14 amino acids long. The CDR3 coding sequence is TGTGCCAGCAGGACAGGGGGGGCTCACACTGAAGCTTTCTTT. Its protein product is CASRTGGAHTEAFF.

This chain uses TRBV5-4 with TRBJ2-1; 11 nucleotides match TRBD2. Germline V lookup: CDR1 SGHNT, CDR2 YYREEE (reference sequence). This CDR3 region has 17 residues. V lost 2 bases to trimming and J lost 3 bases; unmatched junction nucleotides: 7. The CDR3 nucleotides read TGTGCCAGCAGCTTTTGGCCGGGACTAGCGGACTACAATGAGCAGTTCTTC. This translates into CASSFWPGLADYNEQFF.